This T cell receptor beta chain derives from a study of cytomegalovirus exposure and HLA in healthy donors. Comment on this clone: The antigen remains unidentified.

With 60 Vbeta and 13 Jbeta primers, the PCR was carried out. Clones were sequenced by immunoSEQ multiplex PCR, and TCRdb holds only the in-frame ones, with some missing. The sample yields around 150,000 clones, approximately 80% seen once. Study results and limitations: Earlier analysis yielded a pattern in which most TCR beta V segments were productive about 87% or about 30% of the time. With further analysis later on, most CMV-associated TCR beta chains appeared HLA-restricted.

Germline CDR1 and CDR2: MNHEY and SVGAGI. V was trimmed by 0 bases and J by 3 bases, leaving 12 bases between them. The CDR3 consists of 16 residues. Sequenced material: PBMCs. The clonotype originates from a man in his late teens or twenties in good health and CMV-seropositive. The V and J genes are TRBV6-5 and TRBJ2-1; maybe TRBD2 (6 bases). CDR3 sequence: CASSYSRRGLYNEQFF. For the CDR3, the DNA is TGTGCCAGCAGTTACTCTCGGCGGGGTCTCTACAATGAGCAGTTCTTC.